This T cell receptor (beta chain) was captured in a study of blood T cell repertoires in COVID-19. Overall study: The analysed material was cDNA or gDNA that came from T cells, B-cell-depleted T cells, or PBMCs.

Germline-derived CDR1 and CDR2 are SGHDN and FVKESK. The J segment lost 4 bases and the V segment lost 6 bases, leaving 5 bases of the junction unmatched. The CDR3 loop spans 14 amino acids. The authors' processing: The assay estimated nucleated cells by amplifying reference gene primers. Sequencing used immunoSEQ multiplex PCR; TCRdb keeps in-frame clones, though not all of them. That table gives V, J and clone size, and the DNA gave D and trimming. This sample carries some 260,000 clones, around nine tenths of them seen once, and the ten largest clones take more than 1.2%. The chain recombines TRBV14 with TRBJ2-5; 10 bases fit TRBD2. The material sequenced was peripheral blood. This sequence originates from a man at least 80 years old with acute or convalescent COVID-19. The CDR3, as DNA: TGTGCCAGCAGTAAACTAGCGGGAACAGAGACCCAGTACTTC. Translated: CASSKLAGTETQYF.